These 9 T cell receptor beta chains were sequenced from one sample in a study of T cell clusters in autoimmune cytopenias. Each sample's input was around 250 ng genomic DNA, some 38,000 genome equivalents. Multiplex touch-down PCR amplified TRB using TRB-A and TRB-B pools in one tube. TCRdb reanalyzed the multiplex PCR reads, giving one entry per CDR3 protein sequence and no DNA. With more than 1,200 distinct CDR3 sequences in the sample, the ten largest clones hold around a third. Sequenced sample: peripheral blood. These receptors originate from a human donor with an autoimmune cytopenia or autoimmune hepatitis (not recorded which).

The chain combines TRBV7-2 with TRBJ2-3. The CDR3 covers 13 residues. CDR1 and CDR2 from the germline V gene are SGHTA and FQGNSA. CDR3 sequence: CASSPGSTDTQYF.

CDR3: CSARDRLRAGGENEQFF. J is TRBJ2-1 and V is TRBV20-1; the D call of TRBD2 rests on TCRdb alone, since no DNA is present to check it. Germline V gene data show CDR1 as DFQATT and CDR2 as SNEGSKA (reference sequence). The CDR3 is 17 amino acids.

This clonotype is called medium-sized based on its frequency. V usage is TRBV5-4 and J usage is TRBJ2-3; no DNA is available, so the TRBD2 call from TCRdb remains unchecked. Germline loops: CDR1 SGHNT, CDR2 YYREEE (reference sequence). This CDR3 is 15 amino acids long. The CDR3: CASSFKRVGGDTQYF.

The rearrangement links TRBV6-5 to TRBJ2-1; TCRdb designates TRBD2, a call that cannot be tested without DNA. The length of the CDR3 is 15 residues. Germline V lookup: CDR1 MNHEY, CDR2 SVGAGI. The CDR3 sequence is CASSTTSGVYNEQFF.

This clonotype ranks as medium-sized in terms of frequency. The chain uses TRBV12-3 or TRBV12-4 and TRBJ2-7; TCRdb proposes TRBD2, but this gene call is untestable without DNA. The length of the CDR3 is 15 residues. CDR3 region: CASSIGLAVSYEQYF.

The genes are TRBV7-6 and TRBJ2-7; absent DNA, TCRdb's TRBD1 call cannot be checked. Looked up from germline, CDR1 is SGHVS and CDR2 is FNYEAQ. The CDR3 covers 14 residues. CDR3 sequence reads: CASSYGGGQETQYF.

The chain combines TRBV28 with TRBJ2-2; as DNA is missing, the TRBD1 call by TCRdb cannot be tested. The CDR3 extends over 14 amino acids. In germline, CDR1 is MDHEN, CDR2 SYDVKM. CDR3 sequence reads: CASTIGQGAGELFF. The variable domain in full, completed from reference TRBV28 and TRBJ2-2, reads DVKVTQSSRYLVKRTGEKVFLECVQDMDHENMFWYRQDPGLGLRLIYFSYDVKMKEKGDIPEGYSVSREKKERFSLILESASTNQTSMYLCASTIGQGAGELFFGEGSRLTVL.

This clonotype is identified as medium-sized from frequency. This CDR3 is CASSRRLSPQGAGTGELFF. The chain carries TRBV6-5 and TRBJ2-2; lacking DNA, the TRBD1 call made by TCRdb goes unchecked. Germline CDR1 and CDR2: MNHEY and SVGAGI. This CDR3 is 19 amino acids long.

By frequency, this clonotype is medium-sized (0.01 to 0.1%). This chain links TRBV20-1 with TRBJ1-5; the TCRdb D gene call, TRBD1, has no DNA to confirm it. Germline values: CDR1 DFQATT, CDR2 SNEGSKA (reference sequence). The CDR3 contains 14 residues. The chain's CDR3 is CSATPQGRGETQHF.